Sequencing of this TCR beta chain was carried out in a study of cytomegalovirus exposure and HLA in healthy donors. Study information: In an early release, HLA-typed donors contributed 90 million or so unique TCR sequences.

Amplification used 60 Vbeta primers and 13 Jbeta primers. The table came from immunoSEQ multiplex PCR; TCRdb's copy has only in-frame clones and leaves some out. The sample includes over 150,000 clones, approximately 76% seen only once; the top ten take 1.3% to 1.5%. Study-level results: Later on, an analysis showed TCR association rates differing by HLA locus, with DRB1 the most and HLA-C the fewest.

Points on this clone: Its antigen is still unknown.

The receptor was isolated from a man in his 60s in good health and CMV-seronegative. The sample consisted of PBMCs.

CDR3 nucleotide sequence: TGTGCCAGCTCACCCGGTCAGGGCAGTGGCTACACCTTC. Amino acids: CASSPGQGSGYTF. V and J are TRBV18 and TRBJ1-2; a possible D gene is TRBD1 (5 bases). The germline V gene has CDR1 KGHSH and CDR2 LQKENI. This CDR3 contains 13 residues. V shed 3 bases and J shed 7 bases, with 12 bases lying between them.